The text below deals with one T cell receptor (beta chain). This specimen belongs to a study of technical replicates of blood from several donors. Between the trimmed V and J ends, which lost 5 bases and 7 bases, there was a span of 14 bases. CDR1 and CDR2 from the germline V gene are MGHDK and SYGVNS. This CDR3 has 13 amino acids. The table came from immunoSEQ multiplex PCR; TCRdb's copy has only in-frame clones and leaves some out. The sample has nearly 90,000 clones; 95% are singletons. This receptor was taken from a human donor in good health. This rearrangement joins TRBV25-1 to TRBJ1-2, with D unresolved. The sequenced sample consisted of T cells isolated from PBMCs. CDR3 in DNA: TGTGCCAGCAGTTACGCGTTCGGTGTTGGCTACACCTTC. Translating gives CASSYAFGVGYTF.